This T cell receptor beta chain was observed in a study of CD8+ T cells in alopecia areata. Study-wide context: It was 6 to 18 months of tofacitinib, and then there were 6 months off drug. Study-level points and caveats: Tofacitinib did not eliminate many expanded lesional clones from scalp or blood.

With regard to this clone: Its specificity is not known. One end of the junction is discordant with germline, which a read error may explain.

Treatment described: oral pan-JAK inhibitor, 5-10 mg twice daily. Alopecia areata patients gave lesional scalp punch biopsies and peripheral blood samples. Sorted populations comprised CD4+ and CD8+ T cells obtained from PBMCs. Investigators isolated RNA and reverse transcribed it into cDNA to act as the sequencing template. Clones were sequenced by immunoSEQ multiplex PCR, and TCRdb holds only the in-frame ones, with some missing. The sample shows 120,000 or so clones, 60% to 65% of them seen only once. This receptor was taken from a human donor with alopecia areata. Sequencing was performed on CD4+ T cells sorted from blood, taken at week 4, from a patient treated with tofacitinib.

CDR3 sequence reads: CATSREPGGELFF. The CDR3 DNA reads as TGTGCCACCAGTAGAGAGCCGGGCGGGGAGCTGTTTTTT. The V and J genes are TRBV15 and TRBJ2-2, with D unresolved. The CDR3 runs to 13 residues. The V gene's germline CDR1 is LNHNV and CDR2 YYDKDF (reference sequence).